Below, 5 T cell receptor beta chains from the same sample are listed, as sequenced in a study of control samples from healthy donors and cancer patients. Clones were sequenced by immunoSEQ multiplex PCR, and TCRdb holds only the in-frame ones, with some missing. The table records over 200,000 clones, approximately 80% of them present only once. The sequenced material came from PBMCs. The receptor source for this set is a woman between 55 and 75 years old with lung cancer.

V usage is TRBV24-1 and J usage is TRBJ1-2, with D possibly TRBD1 on 5 matching bases. V was trimmed by 4 bases and J by 4 bases, leaving 15 bases between them. Germline V gene data show CDR1 as KGHDR and CDR2 as SFDVKD. The CDR3 runs 15 residues. The CDR3 nucleotides read TGTGCCACCAGTGAGGCCGGGGCCTCGTTCTATGGCTACACCTTC. Protein sequence: CATSEAGASFYGYTF.

This clone was found a few times. The genes are TRBV3-1 (or the pseudogene TRBV3-2) and TRBJ1-1, with D unclear. Germline lookup yields CDR1 LGHDT and CDR2 YNNKEL (reference sequence). The CDR3 is made up of 13 amino acids. V gave up 4 bases and J gave up 8 bases, with 14 bases separating them. CDR3 sequence reads: CASSRGPRSEAFF. In DNA, the CDR3 is TGTGCCAGCAGCCGCGGGCCCAGGAGCGAAGCTTTCTTT.

The V gene is TRBV28, the J gene TRBJ2-7; the D gene is possibly TRBD2 (5 bases). Germline assignment: CDR1 MDHEN and CDR2 SYDVKM. The CDR3 has 13 residues. V lost 3 bases and J 2 bases, leaving 8 bases between the germline ends. The CDR3 coding sequence is TGTGCCAGCAGTTTCGGGGATGCCTACGAGCAGTACTTC. It translates to CASSFGDAYEQYF.

This clone was detected only a few times. The J gene is TRBJ2-7, the V gene TRBV20-1; D is perhaps TRBD1 (5 bases). This CDR3 is 14 amino acids long. Germline V gene sequence: CDR1 DFQATT, CDR2 SNEGSKA (reference sequence). V lost 3 bases, J lost 2 bases, and 14 bases lay in between. The CDR3 region is CSASDGWGTYEQYF. The CDR3 bases are TGCAGTGCTAGTGACGGGTGGGGCACCTACGAGCAGTACTTC.

The rearrangement uses TRBV5-1 and TRBJ1-5, with a weak D call TRBD1 (6 bases). There are 14 residues in the CDR3. Germline V gene sequence: CDR1 SGHRS, CDR2 YFSETQ. Trimming took off 5 bases at V and 1 base at J, with 10 bases between the two ends. In DNA, the CDR3 is TGCGCCAGCAGTTCCGGACAGAGCAATCAGCCCCAGCATTTT. Translation: CASSSGQSNQPQHF.